Below are 18 T cell receptor beta chains sequenced from a single sample in a study of T cell repertoires in cytomegalovirus infection. TCRdb itself ran the reads through MiXCR, one entry per CDR3 protein. The data hold roughly 500,000 distinct CDR3 sequences, with roughly 46% observed a single time. Which antigens these TCRs recognize remains unknown. The sequencing here drew on cultured PBMCs, taken from culture after CMV antigen stimulation. Every receptor here comes from a human donor in good health (CMV status not recorded). Some clones in this sample may be carry-over from other donors' samples.

V usage is TRBV7-6 and J usage is TRBJ2-1; 9 nucleotides match TRBD2. The trim removed 2 bases at V and 7 bases at J, leaving 6 bases unmatched. Per germline, CDR1 SGHVS and CDR2 FNYEAQ. This CDR3 is 15 amino acids long. CDR3 residues: CASSLSGRSGNEQFF. The DNA for the CDR3 is TGTGCCAGCAGCTTAAGCGGGAGGTCCGGGAATGAGCAGTTCTTC.

The rearrangement links TRBV18 to TRBJ1-2; no clear D. Trimming removed 3 bases from V and 4 bases from J, with 30 bases in between. The CDR3 totals 20 residues. Germline CDR1 KGHSH, CDR2 LQKENI. The CDR3 loop reads CASSPRPNISPSRLFYGYTF. DNA for the CDR3: TGTGCCAGCTCACCGAGGCCAAACATAAGCCCCAGTCGCTTGTTCTATGGCTACACCTTC.

The chain links TRBV7-2 to TRBJ2-5; 7 nucleotides agree with TRBD1. Germline lookup yields CDR1 SGHTA and CDR2 FQGNSA. V shed 4 bases and J 4 bases; nucleotides not matched to a gene: 6. The CDR3 is 14 amino acids. DNA of the CDR3: TGTGCCAGCAGCTCAAACAGGGGTGGAGAGACCCAGTACTTC. This encodes CASSSNRGGETQYF.

This clonotype was recorded once. This chain uses TRBV12-3 or TRBV12-4 with TRBJ2-5; a possible D gene is TRBD2 (5 bases). V gave up 4 bases and J gave up 5 bases, with 11 bases separating them. CDR3 length: 13 amino acids. CDR3 amino acids: CASSSDLWETQYF. The CDR3 DNA is TGTGCCAGCAGTTCGGACTTATGGGAGACCCAGTACTTC.

The V call is TRBV6-6, the J call TRBJ1-5; D remains unclear. CDR1 MNHNY and CDR2 SVGAGI come from the germline V gene (reference sequence). The CDR3 spans 15 residues. V was pared by 2 bases and J by 0 bases, with 8 bases between. The CDR3 nucleotides read TGTGCCAGCAGTTACGGGCGACATAGCAATCAGCCCCAGCATTTT. As protein: CASSYGRHSNQPQHF.

This clonotype was observed a few times. The chain couples TRBV6-1 to TRBJ1-5, with D unresolved. Germline assignment: CDR1 MNHNS and CDR2 SASEGT. Trimming shortened V by 2 bases and J by 1 base, and 0 bases separated the two germline ends. This CDR3 has 12 amino acids. The CDR3 reads CASSESNQPQHF. The CDR3 DNA is TGTGCCAGCAGTGAAAGCAATCAGCCCCAGCATTTT.

This clonotype was detected a few times. The chain has TRBV7-2 and TRBJ2-5; 7 bases agree with TRBD2. The V gene's germline CDR1 is SGHTA and CDR2 FQGNSA. V trimming: 9 bases; J trimming: 4 bases; junction bases outside the gene matches: 11. CDR3 length equals 14 residues. The CDR3 DNA reads as TGTGCCAGTCAGCGGGTCAGGGAGGGAGAGACCCAGTACTTC. Its translation is CASQRVREGETQYF.

The chain couples TRBV6-2 or TRBV6-3 to TRBJ2-5; tentative D call: TRBD2 (7 bases). The CDR3 runs 16 residues. Germline values: CDR1 MNHEY, CDR2 SVGEGT. V lost 8 bases and J lost 1, with 20 bases in between. In DNA form, the CDR3 reads TGTGCCAGCGCTACCCGGGGAGGGGGTGTCCAAGAGACCCAGTACTTC. It specifies CASATRGGGVQETQYF.

The CDR3, as DNA: TGTGCCAGCACCAATCAGTTGGGATCACCCCTCCACTTT. Amino acids: CASTNQLGSPLHF. The J gene is TRBJ1-6, the V gene TRBV12-3 or TRBV12-4; D unclear. The CDR3 is 13 amino acids. Trimming removed 7 bases at V and 10 bases at J, with 14 bases between.

The chain is built from TRBV19 and TRBJ2-7, with 7 bases matching TRBD1. The V gene's germline CDR1 is LNHDA and CDR2 SQIVND (reference sequence). This CDR3 region has 13 residues. After removal of 8 bases from V and 3 bases from J, the junction contained 7 bases not matched to a gene. CDR3 bases: TGTGCCAGTGCGCCGGGACAGCTCTACGAGCAGTACTTC. The encoded protein is CASAPGQLYEQYF.

Here the CDR3 reads CASSVASGASYEQYF. The CDR3, as DNA: TGTGCCAGCAGCGTAGCCAGCGGGGCTTCCTACGAGCAGTACTTC. The gene calls are TRBV9 and TRBJ2-7; TRBD2 matches 7 bases. J was trimmed by 1 base and V by 0 bases; bases with no gene match: 4. This CDR3 is built from 15 residues. Germline lookup yields CDR1 SGDLS and CDR2 YYNGEE.

The chain couples TRBV7-2 to TRBJ2-1; weak D call: TRBD2 (5 bases). The CDR3 consists of 15 residues. The V end lost 4 bases, the J end lost 0 bases, and 10 bases lay between the germline ends. CDR1 and CDR2 (germline): SGHTA, FQGNSA. CDR3 bases: TGTGCCAGCAGCTCAGGACTCAGCTCCTACAATGAGCAGTTCTTC. It yields the protein CASSSGLSSYNEQFF.

In this sample, this clonotype turned up a few times. The gene calls are TRBV5-6 and TRBJ1-2; D not certain. V was shortened by 6 bases and J by 7 bases, with 13 bases between the two germline ends. Germline values: CDR1 SGHDT, CDR2 YYEEEE. The CDR3 loop spans 12 amino acids. The CDR3 DNA is TGTGCCAGCAAGTATCCTCCAGGTGGCTACACCTTC. Translating it yields CASKYPPGGYTF.

This clonotype has only a few counts. The chain is built from TRBV12-3 or TRBV12-4 and TRBJ2-7, with D perhaps TRBD1 (6 bases). V was pared by 5 bases and J by 3 bases, with 17 bases between. The length of the CDR3 is 15 residues. Written as DNA, the CDR3 is TGTGCCAGCAGTGCATCAGGGGTGGGAAACTACGAGCAGTACTTC. The encoded protein is CASSASGVGNYEQYF.

The rearrangement uses TRBV7-2 and TRBJ2-7; D is undetermined. In germline, CDR1 is SGHTA, CDR2 FQGNSA. Trimming took off 5 bases at V and 6 bases at J, with 23 bases between the two ends. This CDR3 spans 16 amino acids. The CDR3 loop reads CASSLRPSTSTGEQYF. In nucleotides, the CDR3 is TGTGCCAGCAGCCTTCGGCCTAGTACATCCACGGGCGAGCAGTACTTC.

The chain recombines TRBV6-2 or TRBV6-3 with TRBJ2-5; the D gene is possibly TRBD2 (5 bases). Germline CDR1 MNHEY, CDR2 SVGEGT. The CDR3 totals 13 residues. Trimming cost V 8 bases and J 1 base, with 11 bases left between them. The CDR3 nucleotides read TGTGCCAGCTCAACTCGGGGCCAAGAGACCCAGTACTTC. This codes for CASSTRGQETQYF.

This clonotype was detected ten times or more. V is TRBV7-2 and J is TRBJ2-3; no clear D. The CDR3 covers 14 residues. V gave up 1 base and J gave up 3 bases, with 8 bases separating them. Germline V gives CDR1 SGHTA, CDR2 FQGNSA. The CDR3 sequence is CASSLGWETDTQYF. CDR3 nucleotides: TGTGCCAGCAGCTTAGGATGGGAAACAGATACGCAGTATTTT.

This clonotype was seen only a few times. CDR3 coding DNA: TGTGCCAGCAGCTCCGGCCCGACAGGGTTGAATGAGCAGTTCTTC. Translated: CASSSGPTGLNEQFF. The chain uses TRBV5-4 and TRBJ2-1, with 7 bases fitting TRBD1. Germline-derived CDR1 and CDR2 are SGHNT and YYREEE (reference sequence). The CDR3 is 15 residues long. Trimming took 3 bases from V and 7 from J; bases not matched to a gene: 10.